This entry is about one T cell receptor beta chain. The antigen is undetermined. PCR used 60 Vbeta primers and 13 Jbeta primers. The data were produced by immunoSEQ multiplex PCR, yet TCRdb's version contains in-frame clones alone and is incomplete. The data show approximately 190,000 clones, 75% to 80% seen once. The data were taken from a study of cytomegalovirus exposure and HLA in healthy donors. Study-level findings and limits: Common viral pathogens (according to a later analysis) appeared linked to several of the most significant clusters.

With 8 bases removed from V and 7 bases from J, the gap between germline ends came to 14 bases. Germline V gene sequence: CDR1 MDHEN, CDR2 SYDVKM. The CDR3 contains 12 residues. The specimen sequenced was PBMCs. This chain connects TRBV28 to TRBJ1-2, with D perhaps matching TRBD1 (6 bases). The receptor was derived from a woman in her twenties or thirties in good health and CMV-seropositive. The CDR3 DNA follows: TGTGCCAGCGGGCGCGCAGGGGTTGGCTACACCTTC. Amino acids: CASGRAGVGYTF.